The next 16 T cell receptor beta chains were all read from a single sample in a study of cytomegalovirus exposure and HLA in healthy donors. Both 60 Vbeta primers and 13 Jbeta primers went into the PCR. Data came from immunoSEQ multiplex PCR; TCRdb stores just in-frame clones and leaves some out. This table has some 99,000 clones, around 86% appearing once. What was sequenced was PBMCs. These receptors came from a woman aged 30 to 39 in good health and CMV-seronegative.

The chain combines TRBV5-8 with TRBJ1-2; D perhaps matches TRBD1 (6 bases). Germline V CDR1 and CDR2: SGHTS, YDEGEE. This CDR3 is built from 14 residues. Trimming took off 4 bases at V and 2 bases at J, with 12 bases between the two ends. CDR3 in amino acids: CASSLGRGNYGYTF. CDR3 coding DNA: TGTGCCAGCAGCCTCGGCAGGGGAAACTATGGCTACACCTTC.

This chain connects TRBV4-2 to TRBJ2-2, with a weak D call TRBD1 (6 bases). The length of the CDR3 is 17 residues. Germline V gene sequence: CDR1 LGHNA, CDR2 YNFKEQ. The V gene lost 0 bases and the J gene lost 4 bases, with 15 bases spanning the gap. DNA of the CDR3: TGTGCCAGCAGCCAAGATTCGGGGACAACCATCACCGGGGAGCTGTTTTTT. Translation: CASSQDSGTTITGELFF.

The chain couples TRBV6-1 to TRBJ2-5; TRBD2 aligns across 11 bases. V was clipped by 6 bases and J by 5 bases; unmatched bases: 5. The CDR3 totals 14 residues. Germline-derived CDR1 and CDR2 are MNHNS and SASEGT. The CDR3 reads CASSSIAGGETQYF. The CDR3 region has the DNA TGTGCCAGCAGCTCAATAGCGGGAGGGGAGACCCAGTACTTC.

The chain's CDR3 is CASSLRQATSYEQYF. The CDR3, as DNA: TGTGCCAGCAGCTTAAGACAGGCAACCTCCTACGAGCAGTACTTC. The chain recombines TRBV7-6 with TRBJ2-7; D perhaps matches TRBD1 (6 bases). V was shortened by 2 bases and J by 0 bases, with 11 bases between the two germline ends. The CDR3 extends over 15 amino acids. Germline values: CDR1 SGHVS, CDR2 FNYEAQ.

This chain connects TRBV27 to TRBJ2-4; 7 bases are a match to TRBD1. Germline lookup yields CDR1 MNHEY and CDR2 SMNVEV (reference sequence). J was trimmed by 15 bases and V by 8 bases; bases with no gene match: 22. This CDR3 spans 15 amino acids. In nucleotides, the CDR3 is TGTGCCAGCGCGAAACAGAGACAGGGCCCCCTGGTATCGTACTTC. Residues: CASAKQRQGPLVSYF.

The chain combines TRBV4-1 with TRBJ2-3, with TRBD1 as a possible D gene (6 bases). Germline V gene data show CDR1 as MGHRA and CDR2 as YSYEKL. V was pared by 1 base and J by 7 bases, with 21 bases between. The CDR3 spans 17 residues. CDR3 in amino acids: CASSQVSTGHREYTQYF. The CDR3 DNA sequence: TGCGCCAGCAGCCAAGTCTCAACAGGGCACCGGGAATATACGCAGTATTTT.

The genes are TRBV6-5 and TRBJ1-6; 7 bases map to TRBD1. Germline trimming cut 5 bases from V and 7 bases from J; bases unmatched to any gene: 8. The CDR3 has 15 residues. Germline assignment: CDR1 MNHEY and CDR2 SVGAGI. The CDR3 DNA reads as TGTGCCAGCAGTCCGTCGAGGGGGCGGAATTCACCCCTCCACTTT. This translates into CASSPSRGRNSPLHF.

This chain connects TRBV7-3 to TRBJ2-1; no reliable D call. CDR1 is SGHTA, CDR2 FQGTGA, per germline. The CDR3 runs 15 residues. Trimming left V 0 bases short and J 6 bases short, with 12 bases between. The CDR3: CASSLTSRRSNEQFF. In DNA, the CDR3 is TGTGCCAGCAGCTTAACGTCTAGGAGAAGCAATGAGCAGTTCTTC.

The gene calls are TRBV2 and TRBJ2-3; 13 nucleotides align to TRBD2. The V gene's germline CDR1 is SNHLY and CDR2 FYNNEI. V lost 5 bases and J lost 2; bases outside the gene matches: 4. The CDR3 contains 16 residues. The CDR3 nucleotides are TGTGCCAGCAGTTTTGGGACTAGCGGGAACACAGATACGCAGTATTTT. Translation gives CASSFGTSGNTDTQYF.

This sequence joins TRBV11-2 and TRBJ2-2, with a tentative D call TRBD1 (6 bases). V was cut by 4 bases and J by 5 bases, with 11 bases left in between. CDR1 SGHAT and CDR2 FQNNGV come from the germline V gene. The CDR3 spans 14 residues. CDR3 sequence reads: CASSSWTDTGELFF. In nucleotides, the CDR3 is TGTGCCAGCAGCTCTTGGACAGATACCGGGGAGCTGTTTTTT.

The J gene is TRBJ2-1, the V gene TRBV5-1; TRBD2 matches at 9 bases. CDR3 length: 16 amino acids. Trimming took 4 bases from V and 1 from J; bases not matched to a gene: 6. Germline lookup yields CDR1 SGHRS and CDR2 YFSETQ. CDR3 nucleotide sequence: TGCGCCAGCAGCCTAACGACTAGCGGATCCTACAATGAGCAGTTCTTC. It translates to CASSLTTSGSYNEQFF. Drawing the rest from reference TRBV5-1 and TRBJ2-1, the complete variable domain is KAGVTQTPRYLIKTRGQQVTLSCSPISGHRSVSWYQQTPGQGLQFLFEYFSETQRNKGNFPGRFSGRQFSNSRSEMNVSTLELGDSALYLCASSLTTSGSYNEQFFGPGTRLTVL.

This chain connects TRBV19 to TRBJ2-1; D may be TRBD2 (6 bases). CDR1 is LNHDA, CDR2 SQIVND, per germline (reference sequence). The CDR3 length is 11 residues. V lost 6 bases, J lost 10 bases, and 10 bases lay in between. CDR3 DNA sequence: TGTGCCAGTAGCGGGGGAAGGGAGCAGTTCTTC. Encoded protein: CASSGGREQFF.

The gene calls are TRBV29-1 and TRBJ1-1, with a weak D call TRBD1 (6 bases). The germline V gene encodes CDR1 SQVTM and CDR2 ANQGSEA. This CDR3 contains 13 residues. The V and J ends lost 4 bases and 4 bases respectively, with 13 bases between them. CDR3 region: CSVGVGGATEAFF. CDR3 DNA sequence: TGCAGCGTTGGCGTAGGGGGGGCCACTGAAGCTTTCTTT.

This chain joins TRBV29-1 and TRBJ2-1; 8 bases align to TRBD2. V shed 4 bases and J 10 bases; nucleotides not matched to a gene: 9. CDR3 length: 13 residues. Germline CDR1 is SQVTM and CDR2 is ANQGSEA. This CDR3 is CSVGKAGVGEQFF. CDR3 in DNA: TGCAGCGTTGGCAAAGCGGGAGTGGGGGAGCAGTTCTTC.

V and J are TRBV5-6 and TRBJ1-2; D gene ambiguous. The CDR3 sequence is 13 residues long. V dropped 4 bases and J dropped 5 bases, with 12 bases sitting between them. Germline V gene lookup returns CDR1 SGHDT and CDR2 YYEEEE. CDR3 residues: CASSLPQEYGYTF. CDR3 nucleotides: TGTGCCAGCAGCCTCCCGCAGGAATATGGCTACACCTTC.

The chain joins TRBV5-1 to TRBJ2-2; possibly TRBD1 for D (6 bases). V gave up 2 bases and J gave up 0 bases, with 8 bases separating them. CDR3 size: 15 residues. CDR1 is SGHRS and CDR2 is YFSETQ in the germline V gene. CDR3 in DNA: TGCGCCAGCAGCTTACAGGGCTCGAACACCGGGGAGCTGTTTTTT. Protein sequence: CASSLQGSNTGELFF.